These T cell receptor beta chains were read from a single sample in a study of low-dose radiotherapy and immunotherapy resistance in tumors. In TCRdb, the reads were re-called with MiXCR into one record per CDR3 protein. The sample has around 79,000 distinct CDR3 sequences, about 19% seen once. Source: PBMCs, taken before treatment. The receptors derive from a male donor with prostate cancer. Both conserved end residues are part of each CDR3. A D gene is named only where the DNA matches it firmly. Clone size appears in some rows only: once, few, many, or a class for an expanded clone.

d_gene,j_gene,abundance,v_gene,CDR3aa,CDR3nt
TRBD2,TRBJ2-1,many,TRBV6-8,CASSPIAGQQEFF,TGTGCCAGCAGTCCTATAGCGGGGCAACAGGAGTTCTTC
TRBD1,TRBJ2-7,-,TRBV27,CASSLSTGTGLYEQYF,TGTGCCAGCAGTTTATCGACCGGGACAGGGTTATACGAGCAGTACTTC
-,TRBJ2-5,few,TRBV5-1,CASSLDGTPQETQYF,TGCGCCAGCAGCTTGGACGGGACACCCCAAGAGACCCAGTACTTC
-,TRBJ2-7,once,TRBV5-4,CASTNQTALYFCATSDSPGYEQYF,-
TRBD2,TRBJ2-5,-,TRBV9,CASSPGWVAGRETQYF,TGTGCCAGCAGCCCGGGATGGGTAGCGGGACGAGAGACCCAGTACTTC
TRBD1,TRBJ2-7,many,TRBV6-1,CASSEVYRGFGSSYEQYF,TGTGCCAGCAGTGAAGTTTACAGGGGTTTTGGGTCCTCCTACGAGCAGTACTTC
TRBD1,TRBJ1-2,-,TRBV28,CASTESDRVYGYTF,TGTGCCAGCACCGAATCAGACAGGGTCTATGGCTACACCTTC
-,TRBJ1-4,many,TRBV4-1,CASQDQVSNEKLFF,TGCGCCAGCCAGGATCAGGTATCTAATGAAAAACTGTTTTTT
TRBD1,TRBJ1-1,many,TRBV29-1,CSVRTGGNTEAFF,TGCAGCGTTAGGACAGGGGGGAACACTGAAGCTTTCTTT
TRBD1,TRBJ2-3,many,TRBV5-1,CASSPPSGGNADTQYF,TGCGCCAGCAGCCCCCCTTCAGGGGGCAACGCAGATACGCAGTATTTT
-,TRBJ1-2,many,TRBV28,CASGRVTAGYTF,TGTGCCAGCGGGAGGGTTACGGCTGGCTACACCTTC
TRBD1,TRBJ1-2,-,TRBV6-2/TRBV6-3,CASSWDREGYTF,TGTGCCAGCAGTTGGGACAGGGAGGGCTACACCTTC
TRBD1,TRBJ2-7,-,TRBV27,CASSPRETGGINEQYF,TGTGCCAGCAGTCCCCGAGAGACAGGGGGTATAAACGAGCAGTACTTC
-,TRBJ2-2,many,TRBV5-1,CASSLAIGRLGPGELFF,TGCGCCAGCAGCTTGGCCATTGGAAGACTAGGTCCCGGGGAGCTGTTTTTT
TRBD2,TRBJ2-1,many,TRBV28,CASRSSGGNNEQFF,TGTGCCAGCAGATCTAGCGGGGGAAACAATGAGCAGTTCTTC
TRBD2,TRBJ2-1,many,TRBV2,CASSVGFGLAGGLPTYNEQFF,TGTGCCAGCAGTGTCGGGTTCGGACTAGCGGGAGGGCTCCCAACCTACAATGAGCAGTTCTTC
-,TRBJ2-1,many,TRBV12-3/TRBV12-4,CASTIGRTLNEQFF,TGTGCCAGCACCATAGGACGCACCTTGAATGAGCAGTTCTTC
TRBD1,TRBJ2-7,many,TRBV23-1,CASSQPRDRGPSYEQYF,TGCGCCAGCAGTCAACCTAGGGACAGGGGGCCCTCCTACGAGCAGTACTTC
-,TRBJ2-1,many,TRBV19,CASSIRESVFNNEQFF,TGTGCCAGTAGTATCCGGGAGAGTGTATTCAACAATGAGCAGTTCTTC
-,TRBJ1-1,many,TRBV29-1,CSVVLNTEAFF,TGCAGCGTTGTCTTGAACACTGAAGCTTTCTTT
TRBD2,TRBJ2-7,many,TRBV4-2,CASSQVGGGREQYF,TGTGCCAGCAGCCAAGTCGGGGGGGGGCGCGAGCAGTACTTC
-,TRBJ2-6,many,TRBV7-2,CASSLKLGAGANVLTF,TGTGCCAGCAGCTTAAAGTTAGGGGCTGGGGCCAACGTCCTGACTTTC
TRBD1,TRBJ1-5,many,TRBV24-1,CATARQGRNQPQHF,TGTGCCACAGCAAGACAGGGTCGGAATCAGCCCCAGCATTTT
TRBD1,TRBJ1-1,many,TRBV10-3,CAISQGGTEAFF,TGTGCCATCAGCCAGGGGGGCACTGAAGCTTTCTTT
TRBD2,TRBJ2-5,many,TRBV3-1,CASSQVRLAGNQETQYF,TGTGCCAGCAGCCAAGTGAGGCTAGCGGGGAACCAAGAGACCCAGTACTTC
-,TRBJ2-1,many,TRBV11-2,CASQPLSDNEQFF,TGTGCCAGCCAACCCCTTTCCGACAATGAGCAGTTCTTC
-,TRBJ1-5,-,TRBV6-2/TRBV6-3,CASTQGSHQPQHF,TGTGCCAGCACCCAAGGCAGTCATCAGCCCCAGCATTTT
-,TRBJ1-3,many,TRBV30,CAWRGGNTIYF,TGTGCCTGGAGAGGCGGAAACACCATATATTTT
TRBD1,TRBJ2-1,many,TRBV7-2,CASSLRQGAHEQFF,TGTGCCAGCAGCCTCCGACAGGGGGCCCATGAGCAGTTCTTC
-,TRBJ1-1,few,TRBV30,CAWSVPRRGSAKNTEAFF,TGTGCCTGGAGTGTACCAAGACGGGGGTCGGCGAAGAACACTGAAGCTTTCTTT
TRBD2,TRBJ2-1,many,TRBV19,CASSMPSGGVNEQFF,TGTGCCAGTAGTATGCCTAGCGGGGGGGTCAATGAGCAGTTCTTC
-,TRBJ2-1,many,TRBV19,CASSPRTGSYYNEQFF,TGTGCCAGTAGTCCCAGGACGGGGTCGTACTACAATGAGCAGTTCTTC
-,TRBJ2-3,many,TRBV5-1,CASSLQDVADTQYF,TGCGCCAGCAGCTTGCAGGACGTGGCGGATACGCAGTATTTT
-,TRBJ1-1,many,TRBV2,CATQEGRNTEAFF,TGTGCCACCCAGGAAGGAAGGAACACTGAAGCTTTCTTT
-,TRBJ1-4,many,TRBV5-1,CASSLYLASTNEKLFF,TGCGCCAGCAGCTTGTATTTGGCTTCAACTAATGAAAAACTGTTTTTT
TRBD2,TRBJ2-5,many,TRBV20-1,CSARGLAGKETQYF,TGCAGTGCTAGAGGACTAGCGGGAAAAGAGACCCAGTACTTC
-,TRBJ2-2,many,TRBV19,CASSVPGTGELFF,TGTGCCAGTAGTGTCCCAGGGACCGGGGAGCTGTTTTTT
TRBD2,TRBJ2-7,medium-sized,TRBV6-6,CASTETGLAGGEQYF,TGTGCCAGCACCGAAACCGGACTAGCGGGAGGCGAGCAGTACTTC
TRBD2,TRBJ2-3,many,TRBV10-3,CAISASAGGRPDTQYF,TGTGCCATCAGTGCGTCGGCGGGGGGGCGCCCAGATACGCAGTATTTT
TRBD2,TRBJ2-3,many,TRBV20-1,CSAGGRGVTDTQYF,TGCAGTGCTGGGGGGCGGGGGGTCACAGATACGCAGTATTTT
TRBD2,TRBJ2-3,many,TRBV6-1,CASTLAATDTQYF,TGTGCCAGCACTCTAGCGGCGACAGATACGCAGTATTTT
-,TRBJ1-1,once,TRBV5-1,CASSLGQATEAFF,TGCGCCAGCAGCTTGGGCCAGGCCACTGAAGCTTTCTTT
-,TRBJ2-7,many,TRBV20-1,CSAPMSMTYEQYF,TGCAGTGCCCCCATGAGTATGACCTACGAGCAGTACTTC
-,TRBJ2-7,-,TRBV10-2,CASSESGRFYEQYF,TGCGCCAGCAGTGAGTCGGGCAGATTCTACGAGCAGTACTTC
-,TRBJ2-7,many,TRBV6-5,CASSYSMAGTVYEQYF,TGTGCCAGCAGTTACTCGATGGCCGGTACCGTCTACGAGCAGTACTTC
TRBD2,TRBJ2-2,many,TRBV11-2,CASSPLTSSGELFF,TGTGCCAGCAGCCCCCTGACTAGCTCTGGGGAGCTGTTTTTT
-,TRBJ2-3,many,TRBV20-1,CSAISLLLTDTQYF,TGCAGTGCTATCTCCCTACTACTCACAGATACGCAGTATTTT
TRBD2,TRBJ2-7,many,TRBV19,CASRTGTSASEQYF,TGTGCCAGTAGAACCGGGACTAGTGCGAGCGAGCAGTACTTC
TRBD1,TRBJ2-1,many,TRBV5-1,CASADRGTYNEQFF,TGCGCCAGCGCCGACAGGGGGACCTACAATGAGCAGTTCTTC
-,TRBJ1-5,many,TRBV20-1,CSARDGTAHQPQHF,TGCAGTGCTAGAGATGGAACCGCTCATCAGCCCCAGCATTTT
TRBD2,TRBJ2-3,many,TRBV28,CASSSPRLAGVNTQYF,TGTGCCAGCAGTTCCCCTCGACTAGCGGGAGTTAATACGCAGTATTTT
TRBD2,TRBJ2-7,many,TRBV19,CASSSREAYEQYF,TGTGCCAGTAGTAGCCGGGAGGCCTACGAGCAGTACTTC
-,TRBJ2-7,many,TRBV6-2/TRBV6-3,CASSEIAIGPSYEQYF,TGTGCCAGCAGTGAGATCGCCATAGGGCCCTCCTACGAGCAGTACTTC
TRBD1,TRBJ1-5,many,TRBV20-1,CSARTGDQPQHF,TGCAGTGCTCGGACAGGGGATCAGCCCCAGCATTTT
-,TRBJ2-3,many,TRBV2,CASREGGHTDTQYF,TGTGCCAGCAGGGAGGGGGGCCACACAGATACGCAGTATTTT
-,TRBJ2-4,many,TRBV18,CASSHTKGLAKNIQYF,TGTGCCAGCTCCCACACGAAGGGGTTAGCCAAAAACATTCAGTACTTC
TRBD2,TRBJ2-7,many,TRBV4-3,CASSQPLAGGPREQYF,TGCGCCAGCAGCCAGCCCCTAGCGGGAGGGCCCCGCGAGCAGTACTTC